Below, one TCR beta chain is given with its context. Its antigen is unknown. One base away there is no much larger clone; base qualities are not given. The data originate from a study of blood T cells in healthy people across ages (dated by TCRdb to the mid-2010s). Concerning the study at large: Template switching captured roughly one uniquely barcoded TCR beta cDNA molecule per two T cells in model experiments. The study analyzed two additional independent replicas of 1 million unique cDNA reads from the same blood draw for two donors, one aged 18 to 30 and one aged 80 or older. The donors were divided into four age groups: young (average around 16 years), middle-aged (under 40), aged (about 60) and long-lived (82). To track age-related changes in TCR beta repertoire diversity, the study relied on deep sequencing normalized with unique cDNA molecular identifiers. The investigation overall reported the following: Compared with the aged group, the long-lived group had more naive CD4+ T cells, fewer expanded clones and increased TCR diversity, suggesting age selection. Because profiling used bulk unsorted PBMCs, naive and antigen-experienced compartments could not be compared conclusively. The CMV infection status of donors was not known, potentially confounding age-related changes in expanded clonotypes. As age increased, observed TCR beta diversity per million T cells dropped in a roughly linear way, and a significant reduction was already evident by age 40. The percentage of naive T cells measured by flow cytometry correlated strongly with observed TCR beta diversity. Total diversity estimates from one million sequenced T cells were considered lower bounds and underestimates.

The roughly 39 donors, aged about 6 to 100 years, were systemically healthy Caucasian individuals from Russia. Each donor gave 8 to 10 milliliters of peripheral blood, drawn into EDTA-treated Vacutainer tubes. Ficoll-Paque density-gradient centrifugation was used to isolate PBMCs, with at least 6 million obtained per sample. Trizol reagent was used to extract total RNA from the PBMCs, yielding at least 5.5 micrograms per sample. For every donor, an aliquot of PBMCs went through flow cytometry to measure the percentages of naive CD45RAhigh/CD27high T cells. The library was made by 5' RACE. TCRdb names Illumina HiSeq 2500 as the instrument used. A second PCR of about 6 to 11 cycles was performed with a sample-barcoded 5' primer and a J-beta primer mix. A template-switch 5' adaptor carrying 12 random nucleotides introduced a unique molecular identifier onto each TCR beta cDNA molecule. At least 2.5 million CDR3-containing paired-end reads were obtained from each sample. First-strand cDNA synthesis was performed from all RNA using the Mint cDNA synthesis kit, with priming by a TRBC-specific oligonucleotide. Following uracil-DNA glycosylase treatment, all cDNA underwent a first 18-cycle PCR with the universal primers M1SS and BC2_uni_R. Regarding the original processing steps: Normalization of each sample was performed by random selection of 1 million high-quality reads, each carrying a distinct molecular identifier. Instead of being binned into consensus sequences, reads with shared molecular identifiers were discarded. MiTCR, set to a Q25 quality threshold and the strictest error-elimination algorithm, was used for CDR3 identification, clonotype clustering and error correction. A nonparametric unseen species model with Euler transformation was used to estimate lower-bound total TCR beta diversity. The raw public reads went through TCRdb reprocessing: fastp at Q25, MiXCR clone calling, in-frame beta chains kept. Rows with one shared CDR3 protein collapse into an entry with the most common genes and DNA. These V and J calls derive from TCRdb rather than the authors' analysis. The sample includes 750,000 to 950,000 distinct CDR3 sequences, with almost 30% observed a single time. In total, the top ten clones hold 9.5% to 13% of the sample.

The CDR3 contains 14 residues, cysteine and phenylalanine counted. The read is trimmed to its CDR3 DNA, 42 bases read in frame from base 1. A distance of 7 bases separates the germline ends of V and J, which lose 2 bases and 3 bases respectively. CDR1 and CDR2, looked up from the germline V gene, are MNHEY and SVGEGT. The data also belong to a second study, concerning T cells of mothers and their children. The second study's paper adds: The donors were nine systemically healthy Caucasian individuals, made up of three mothers and their six children. cDNA synthesis consumed the entire amount of extracted RNA, loaded at approximately 1.4 ug RNA in each 15 ul reaction. In the second PCR, sample barcodes and 2-4 random nucleotides were introduced via the M1S primer. Each mother yielded over 9 million TCR beta CDR3 reads and each child 3 million to 3.5 million reads. Thymic selection similarly shapes TCR recombination output in related and unrelated pairs, with minor effect from inherited differences. Normalized repertoire overlap was always found to be slightly, but never significantly, higher in related mother-child pairs than in unrelated mother-child pairs. No persistent microchimeric T cell clones were detected, at a sensitivity of around 97 clones per million clonotypes. In the study, deep NGS was used to compare the TCR beta repertoires of mothers and children, and features distinguishing related mother-child pairs from unrelated individuals were sought. Mothers averaged about 37 +/- 4 years of age and children averaged around 10 +/- 4 years. After adapters were ligated using NEBNext reagents, the libraries underwent 100+100 nt paired-end sequencing on an Illumina HiSeq 2000. Mother and child libraries were prepared a month apart and sequenced in separate runs to prevent cross-contamination. Each donor had between about 500,000 and 2,300,000 distinct TCR beta clonotypes identified. Naive TCR beta clonotypes were estimated from low-frequency clonotypes matched to each donor's FACS-determined naive share, without sorting.

The V and J segments used are TRBV6-2 or TRBV6-3 and TRBJ2-2, with no confidently assigned D gene. Sequencing used blood. This clonotype originated in a woman between 40 and 55 years old in good health. The CDR3 loop reads CASSYRLDTGELFF. The DNA reads TGTGCCAGCAGTTACCGCTTGGACACCGGGGAGCTGTTTTTT.